This is a list of T cell receptor beta chains from one sample in a study of T cell changes during pregnancy in multiple sclerosis. Profiled with immunoSEQ multiplex PCR; TCRdb holds only in-frame clones, not every one. The sample consists of tens of thousands of clones, 90% of them appearing once. Material: CD8+ T cells from peripheral blood mononuclear cells, obtained in the second trimester of pregnancy. These receptor sequences come from a female donor with multiple sclerosis, enrolled in a pregnancy study. Each CDR3 is given with its conserved first and last residue. A D gene is named only where the DNA matches it firmly. Clone size appears in some rows only: once, few, many, or a class for an expanded clone.

CDR3aa	CDR3nt	v_gene	j_gene	d_gene	abundance
CAWTDSRELFF	TGTGCCTGGACCGATTCACGGGAACTGTTTTTT	TRBV30	TRBJ1-4	.	.
CAWSAGLAETYEQYF	TGTGCCTGGAGTGCCGGACTAGCTGAGACCTACGAGCAGTACTTC	TRBV30	TRBJ2-7	TRBD2	.
CASSQELAELFF	TGTGCCAGCAGCCAAGAGCTAGCGGAGCTGTTTTTT	TRBV4-2	TRBJ2-2	.	.
CAMERGYNEQFF	TGTGCCATGGAGCGGGGTTACAATGAGCAGTTCTTC	TRBV5-4	TRBJ2-1	TRBD2	.
CASSEVRGRREQYF	TGTGCCAGCAGTGAGGTCAGGGGGCGGCGGGAGCAGTACTTC	TRBV2	TRBJ2-7	TRBD1	once
CASTTGGRIREQFF	TGCGCCAGCACAACGGGAGGGCGCATCAGGGAGCAGTTCTTC	TRBV10-2	TRBJ2-1	TRBD2	.
CASSQTYTSASYEQYF	TGTGCCAGCAGCCAGACGTATACTAGCGCCTCCTACGAGCAGTACTTC	TRBV11-2	TRBJ2-7	TRBD2	.
CASSLYADQETQYF	TGTGCCAGCAGTTTATATGCGGACCAAGAGACCCAGTACTTC	TRBV27	TRBJ2-5	.	.
CASSFPVSDTQYF	TGTGCCAGCAGCTTTCCTGTGTCAGATACGCAGTATTTT	TRBV7-9	TRBJ2-3	.	.
CASRERTGGGQPQHF	TGTGCCAGCAGGGAAAGGACAGGGGGGGGTCAGCCCCAGCATTTT	TRBV6-5	TRBJ1-5	TRBD1	.
CASSIGANTGELFF	TGTGCCAGTAGTATAGGGGCAAACACCGGGGAGCTGTTTTTT	TRBV19	TRBJ2-2	.	.
CASSWDLGNQPQHF	TGTGCCAGCAGTTGGGACTTGGGCAATCAGCCCCAGCATTTT	TRBV6-6	TRBJ1-5	.	.
CASTPGTSGGTYEQYF	TGTGCCAGTACCCCTGGGACTAGCGGGGGAACCTACGAGCAGTACTTC	TRBV19	TRBJ2-7	TRBD2	few
CASSLRGHTEAFF	TGCGCCAGCAGCTTGAGGGGCCACACTGAAGCTTTCTTT	TRBV5-1	TRBJ1-1	.	.
CASSSGQTYEQYF	TGTGCCAGCAGCTCGGGACAGACCTACGAGCAGTACTTC	TRBV11-2	TRBJ2-7	TRBD1	.
CASSLAGLAGRDTQYF	TGTGCCAGCAGCTTAGCGGGACTAGCGGGAAGAGATACGCAGTATTTT	TRBV13	TRBJ2-3	TRBD2	.
CASSLVVSEAFF	TGTGCCAGCAGCTTAGTCGTATCGGAAGCTTTCTTT	TRBV11-2	TRBJ1-1	.	.
CASSLDYSGVGYTF	TGTGCCAGCAGCTTAGATTACTCAGGGGTCGGCTACACCTTC	TRBV11-2	TRBJ1-2	.	.
CASSYQLGSWGHEQYF	TGTGCCAGCAGTTACCAACTCGGGTCCTGGGGCCACGAGCAGTACTTC	TRBV6-5	TRBJ2-7	.	.
CASQGAGNTIYF	TGCGCCAGCCAGGGGGCTGGAAACACCATATATTTT	TRBV4-1	TRBJ1-3	TRBD1	.
CASSLVGQWGNIQYF	TGCGCCAGCAGCTTGGTGGGACAGTGGGGAAACATTCAGTACTTC	TRBV5-1	TRBJ2-4	TRBD1	once
CASSLEGDEQYF	TGTGCCAGCAGTTTAGAGGGTGACGAGCAGTACTTC	TRBV27	TRBJ2-7	.	.
CASSEGTAYSNQPQHF	TGTGCCAGCAGTGAGGGGACAGCTTATAGCAATCAGCCCCAGCATTTT	TRBV2	TRBJ1-5	TRBD1	.
CASSEPSGAYNEQFF	TGCGCCAGCAGTGAGCCGAGCGGGGCTTACAATGAGCAGTTCTTC	TRBV10-1	TRBJ2-1	TRBD2	.
CASSRYRGHGELFF	TGTGCCAGTAGTAGGTACAGGGGGCACGGGGAGCTGTTTTTT	TRBV19	TRBJ2-2	TRBD1	.
CASSPLAGGSTDTQYF	TGTGCCAGCAGCCCGTTAGCGGGAGGATCCACAGATACGCAGTATTTT	TRBV13	TRBJ2-3	TRBD2	once
CASSDPGWMYEQYF	TGTGCCAGCAGTGATCCGGGGTGGATGTACGAGCAGTACTTC	TRBV6-1	TRBJ2-7	.	few
CASSLDSGGYEQYF	TGCGCCAGCAGCTTGGATTCGGGGGGCTACGAGCAGTACTTC	TRBV5-1	TRBJ2-7	TRBD2	.
CARRQPGLSSYEQYF	TGCGCCAGGCGCCAACCAGGCCTATCTTCGTACGAGCAGTACTTC	TRBV10-2	TRBJ2-7	.	.
CASSDGRGDTDTQYF	TGTGCCAGCAGTGACGGGCGGGGAGACACAGATACGCAGTATTTT	TRBV6-4	TRBJ2-3	.	few
CASRPGTGNTEAFF	TGTGCCAGCAGACCCGGGACAGGGAACACTGAAGCTTTCTTT	TRBV6-6	TRBJ1-1	TRBD1	.
CASSSSSRLTFSYNEQFF	TGCGCCAGCAGCTCGTCCTCAAGACTAACCTTCTCCTACAATGAGCAGTTCTTC	TRBV5-1	TRBJ2-1	.	.
CASSQETGYGYTF	TGCGCCAGCAGCCAAGAAACCGGTTATGGCTACACCTTC	TRBV4-1	TRBJ1-2	.	.
CASRNPPPRRAKSSYNEQFF	TGTGCCAGCAGGAACCCACCCCCCAGGCGGGCTAAGAGCTCCTACAATGAGCAGTTCTTC	TRBV7-4	TRBJ2-1	.	.
CASSDRSSGANVLTF	TGTGCCAGCAGTGACAGGAGCTCTGGGGCCAACGTCCTGACTTTC	TRBV6-4	TRBJ2-6	.	.
CASSLAGLTNEQFF	TGTGCCAGCAGCTTAGCGGGACTAACGAATGAGCAGTTCTTC	TRBV11-3	TRBJ2-1	TRBD2	.
CASSQDSDRWNEKLFF	TGCGCCAGCAGCCAAGATTCGGACAGATGGAATGAAAAACTGTTTTTT	TRBV4-1	TRBJ1-4	.	.
CASSLLQGGFSYEQYF	TGTGCCAGCAGTCTTCTCCAGGGGGGTTTCTCCTACGAGCAGTACTTC	TRBV27	TRBJ2-7	.	once
CAWFGTANTGELFF	TGTGCCTGGTTTGGGACAGCGAACACCGGGGAGCTGTTTTTT	TRBV30	TRBJ2-2	TRBD1	.
CASSYSFDRDYEQYF	TGTGCCAGCAGTTACTCCTTCGACAGAGACTACGAGCAGTACTTC	TRBV6-6	TRBJ2-7	.	medium-sized
CASSLAWGSGTEAFF	TGTGCCAGCAGTCTGGCTTGGGGCAGTGGGACTGAAGCTTTCTTT	TRBV28	TRBJ1-1	.	.
CASSQGGLADYEQYF	TGCGCCAGCAGCCAAGGGGGGCTAGCGGACTACGAGCAGTACTTC	TRBV4-1	TRBJ2-7	.	once
CASSYQREGQFF	TGTGCCAGCAGTTATCAGAGGGAAGGGCAGTTCTTC	TRBV6-6	TRBJ2-1	.	.
CASSPGLAGVYEQFF	TGCGCCAGCAGCCCCGGACTAGCGGGAGTCTATGAGCAGTTCTTC	TRBV4-1	TRBJ2-1	TRBD2	.
CASRFLRGSYNEQFF	TGTGCCAGCAGATTTTTACGGGGGTCCTACAATGAGCAGTTCTTC	TRBV6-5	TRBJ2-1	.	.
CASSQEPGANEKLFF	TGCGCCAGCAGCCAAGAACCAGGGGCTAATGAAAAACTGTTTTTT	TRBV4-1	TRBJ1-4	.	.
CASSIRAEAMQPQHF	TGTGCCAGTAGTATAAGGGCGGAGGCTATGCAGCCCCAGCATTTT	TRBV19	TRBJ1-5	.	few
CASSYSGGPGANVLTF	TGTGCCAGCAGTTACTCCGGGGGGCCTGGGGCCAACGTCCTGACTTTC	TRBV6-5	TRBJ2-6	.	.
CASRGLAGSSPDTQYF	TGTGCCAGCAGGGGACTAGCGGGATCTAGTCCAGATACGCAGTATTTT	TRBV2	TRBJ2-3	TRBD2	.
CAWSPGTDYEQYF	TGTGCCTGGAGTCCCGGGACAGATTACGAGCAGTACTTC	TRBV30	TRBJ2-7	TRBD1	.
CASSESQGKGAEAFF	TGTGCCAGCAGTGAATCCCAGGGGAAGGGAGCTGAAGCTTTCTTT	TRBV6-1	TRBJ1-1	.	.
CASSLSITYEQYF	TGTGCCAGCAGTTTATCTATTACCTACGAGCAGTACTTC	TRBV27	TRBJ2-7	.	.
CASTRDSNTGELFF	TGTGCCAGCACTCGGGACAGCAACACCGGGGAGCTGTTTTTT	TRBV6-6	TRBJ2-2	TRBD1	.
CAISLDKRGNSYNEQFF	TGTGCCATCAGCCTGGATAAGCGGGGTAACTCCTACAATGAGCAGTTCTTC	TRBV10-3	TRBJ2-1	TRBD2	.